This T cell receptor (beta chain) was retrieved from a study of blood T cell repertoires in COVID-19 (dated by TCRdb to 2018 to 2020). In the study overall: Collaborator samples came from the United States, Italy and Spain and covered acute and convalescent phases of COVID-19. The material from the prospective study consisted of cDNA or gDNA derived from T cells, B-cell-depleted T cells, or PBMCs. Deeply sampled blood TCRbeta repertoires from subjects exposed to, actively infected with, or recovered from COVID-19 were included in the dataset. The repertoires were released in a freely available public database meant as a resource for research on the immune response to SARS-CoV-2. Samples were obtained from the ongoing ImmuneRACE study (first 160 participants) and from roughly 1,300 subjects provided by 6 global collaborators. Nearly every sample came with metadata listing a de-identified subject ID, COVID-19 status, age in years and sex. Where available, HLA class I and class II types were taken from metadata supplied by the sample provider and were not determined by assay-based typing.

The immunoSEQ Assay, a bias-controlled multiplex PCR, was used to amplify TCRbeta CDR3 regions from genomic DNA. Under the source paper's analysis protocol: Within the assay, amplification of reference gene primers was used to estimate how many nucleated cells each sample contained. To quantify the absolute abundance of each unique TCRbeta CDR3 rearrangement, sequence reads were collapsed and filtered. Productive Simpson clonality was computed per sample as the square root of Simpson's diversity index over productive rearrangements. This is the immuneACCESS table as TCRdb keeps it, with only in-frame sequences that have V and J called. A part of the clones is gone; compared with another copy, unresolved V genes explain less than half, and the rest is unexplained. V, J and clone size reflect that table, while D and trimming were determined from the DNA. In this sample the table shows some 80,000 clones, 78% of which occur a single time. The leading ten clones occupy approximately 15% of the sample.

Each collaborating institution followed its own protocols to collect whole blood in K2EDTA tubes. For TCRbeta analysis, collaborators shipped samples in one of three forms: frozen whole blood, isolated PBMCs, or DNA extracted from either of those sample types. The paper as a whole reports these results and caveats: The amount of clinical and demographic metadata varied by source and participant and was provided uncurated.

Note on this clone: Its recognized antigen is unknown. No base-level quality is on record; no much larger clone is a single base apart.

Sample: peripheral blood. This TCR derives from a human donor in a cohort sampled during active COVID-19.

DNA sequence: TGTGCCAGCAGTTTGGGTTGGGGCTTCAATTCACCCCTCCACTTT. Its amino acids are CASSLGWGFNSPLHF. The chain was built from TRBV6-5 and TRBJ1-6; tentative D gene TRBD1, with 5 bases matching. The germline V gene provides CDR1 MNHEY and CDR2 SVGAGI. Taken from cysteine to phenylalanine, the CDR3 has 15 residues. The only DNA kept is the CDR3, 45 bases in frame from the first base. Trimming at the junction amounts to 4 bases on V and 7 bases on J, and the germline ends lie 14 bases apart.